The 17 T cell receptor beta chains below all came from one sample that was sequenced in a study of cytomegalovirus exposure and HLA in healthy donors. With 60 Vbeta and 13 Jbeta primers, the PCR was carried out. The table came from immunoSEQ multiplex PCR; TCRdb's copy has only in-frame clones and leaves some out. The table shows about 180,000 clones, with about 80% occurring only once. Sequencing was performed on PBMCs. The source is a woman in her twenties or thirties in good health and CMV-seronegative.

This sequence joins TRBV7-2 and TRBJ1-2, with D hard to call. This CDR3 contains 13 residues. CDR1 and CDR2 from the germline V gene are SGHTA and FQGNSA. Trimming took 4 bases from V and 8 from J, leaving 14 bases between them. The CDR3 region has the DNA TGTGCCAGCAGCTCCTCCCTAGGCGCCGGCTACACCTTC. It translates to CASSSSLGAGYTF.

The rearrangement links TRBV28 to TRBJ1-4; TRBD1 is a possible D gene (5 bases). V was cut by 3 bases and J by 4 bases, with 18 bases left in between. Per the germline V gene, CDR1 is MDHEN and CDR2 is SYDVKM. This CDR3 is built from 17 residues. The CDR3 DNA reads TGTGCCAGCAGTTTTTCTGTGGGGCAGGGAAGTAATGAAAAACTGTTTTTT. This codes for CASSFSVGQGSNEKLFF.

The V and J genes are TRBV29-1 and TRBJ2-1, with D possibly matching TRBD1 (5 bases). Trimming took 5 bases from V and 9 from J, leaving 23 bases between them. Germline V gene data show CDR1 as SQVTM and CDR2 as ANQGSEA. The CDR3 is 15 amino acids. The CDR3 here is CSVRYPTTPGFEQFF. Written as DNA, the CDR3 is TGCAGCGTTCGATACCCCACAACTCCAGGGTTTGAGCAGTTCTTC.

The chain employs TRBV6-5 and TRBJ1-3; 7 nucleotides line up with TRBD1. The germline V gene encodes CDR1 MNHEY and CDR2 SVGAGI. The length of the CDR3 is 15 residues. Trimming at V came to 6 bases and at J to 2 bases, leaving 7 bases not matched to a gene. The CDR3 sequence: CASSRQGLPGNTIYF. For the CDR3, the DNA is TGTGCCAGCAGCCGACAGGGCCTCCCTGGAAACACCATATATTTT.

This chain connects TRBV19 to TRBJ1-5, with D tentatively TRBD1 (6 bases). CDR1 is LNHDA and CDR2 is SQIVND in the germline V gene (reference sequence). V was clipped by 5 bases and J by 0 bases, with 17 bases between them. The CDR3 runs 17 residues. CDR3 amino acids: CASSSADSFYSNQPQHF. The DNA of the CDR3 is TGTGCCAGTAGTTCCGCGGACAGTTTTTATAGCAATCAGCCCCAGCATTTT.

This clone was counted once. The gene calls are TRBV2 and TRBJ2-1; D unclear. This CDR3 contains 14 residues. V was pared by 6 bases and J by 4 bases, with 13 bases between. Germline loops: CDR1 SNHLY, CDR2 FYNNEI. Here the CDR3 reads CASRLESPYNEQFF. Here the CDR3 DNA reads TGTGCCAGCAGGCTGGAGTCCCCTTACAATGAGCAGTTCTTC.

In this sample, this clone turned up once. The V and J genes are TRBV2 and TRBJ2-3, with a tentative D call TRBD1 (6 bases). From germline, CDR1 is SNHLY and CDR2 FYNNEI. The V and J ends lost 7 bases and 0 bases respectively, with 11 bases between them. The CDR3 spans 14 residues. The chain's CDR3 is CASKGGTSTDTQYF. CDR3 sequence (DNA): TGTGCCAGCAAAGGGGGTACTAGCACAGATACGCAGTATTTT.

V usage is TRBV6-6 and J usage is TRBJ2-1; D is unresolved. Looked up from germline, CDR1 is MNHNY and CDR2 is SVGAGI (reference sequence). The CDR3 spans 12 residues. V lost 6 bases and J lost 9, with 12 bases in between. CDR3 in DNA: TGTGCCAGCAGCTACCTCGGGTTTGAGCAGTTCTTC. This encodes CASSYLGFEQFF.

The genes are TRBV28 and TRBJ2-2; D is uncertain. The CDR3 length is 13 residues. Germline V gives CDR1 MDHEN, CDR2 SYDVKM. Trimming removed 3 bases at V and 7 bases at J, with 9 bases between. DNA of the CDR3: TGTGCCAGCAGTTTGGCGACGGGCGGGGAGCTGTTTTTT. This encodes CASSLATGGELFF.

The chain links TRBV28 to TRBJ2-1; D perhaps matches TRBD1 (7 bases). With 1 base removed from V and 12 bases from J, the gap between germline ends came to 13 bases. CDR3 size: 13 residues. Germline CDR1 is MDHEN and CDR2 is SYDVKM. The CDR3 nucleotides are TGTGCCAGCAGTTTATCTAGGGGGCGGGGGCAGTTCTTC. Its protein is CASSLSRGRGQFF.

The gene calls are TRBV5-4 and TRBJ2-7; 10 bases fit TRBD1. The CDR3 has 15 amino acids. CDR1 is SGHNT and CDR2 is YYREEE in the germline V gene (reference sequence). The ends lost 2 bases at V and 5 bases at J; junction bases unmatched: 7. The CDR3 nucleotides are TGTGCCAGCAGCTTACCGGGACAGGGGTTGCACGAGCAGTACTTC. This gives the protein CASSLPGQGLHEQYF.

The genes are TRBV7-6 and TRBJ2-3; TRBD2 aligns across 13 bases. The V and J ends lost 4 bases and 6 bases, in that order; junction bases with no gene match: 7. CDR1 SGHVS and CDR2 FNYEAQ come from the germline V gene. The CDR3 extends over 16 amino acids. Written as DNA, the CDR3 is TGTGCCAGCAGCTCTAGGACTAGCGGGAGCTTGGATACGCAGTATTTT. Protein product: CASSSRTSGSLDTQYF.

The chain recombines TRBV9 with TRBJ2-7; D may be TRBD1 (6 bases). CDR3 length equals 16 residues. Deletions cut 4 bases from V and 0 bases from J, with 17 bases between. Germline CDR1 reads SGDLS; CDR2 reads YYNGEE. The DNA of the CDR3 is TGTGCCAGCAGCCCCTCTGGGGGCGGACGCTCCTACGAGCAGTACTTC. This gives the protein CASSPSGGGRSYEQYF.

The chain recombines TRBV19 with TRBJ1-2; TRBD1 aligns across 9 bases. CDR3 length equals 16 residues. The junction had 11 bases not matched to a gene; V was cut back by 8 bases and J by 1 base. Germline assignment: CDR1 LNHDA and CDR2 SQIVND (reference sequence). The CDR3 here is CASANRDRVGNYGYTF. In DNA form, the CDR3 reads TGTGCCAGTGCGAACCGGGACAGGGTTGGTAACTATGGCTACACCTTC.

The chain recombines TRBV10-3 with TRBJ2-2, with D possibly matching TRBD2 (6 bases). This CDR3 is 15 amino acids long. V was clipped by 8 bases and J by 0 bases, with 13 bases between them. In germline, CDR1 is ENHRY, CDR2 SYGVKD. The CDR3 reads CAIRKLASNTGELFF. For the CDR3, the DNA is TGTGCCATCCGAAAACTAGCCTCGAACACCGGGGAGCTGTTTTTT.

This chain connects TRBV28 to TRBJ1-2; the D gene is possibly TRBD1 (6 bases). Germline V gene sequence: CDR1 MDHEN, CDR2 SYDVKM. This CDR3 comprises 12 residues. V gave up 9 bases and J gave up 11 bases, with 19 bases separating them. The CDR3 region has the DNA TGTGCCAGTAACAGGGATCTTCGTTGGTACACCTTC. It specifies CASNRDLRWYTF.

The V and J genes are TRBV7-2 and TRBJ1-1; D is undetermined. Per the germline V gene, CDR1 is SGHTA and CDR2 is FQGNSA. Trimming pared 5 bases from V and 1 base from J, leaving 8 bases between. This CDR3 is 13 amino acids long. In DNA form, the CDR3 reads TGTGCCAGCAGCACTCAGGAGAACACTGAAGCTTTCTTT. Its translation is CASSTQENTEAFF.